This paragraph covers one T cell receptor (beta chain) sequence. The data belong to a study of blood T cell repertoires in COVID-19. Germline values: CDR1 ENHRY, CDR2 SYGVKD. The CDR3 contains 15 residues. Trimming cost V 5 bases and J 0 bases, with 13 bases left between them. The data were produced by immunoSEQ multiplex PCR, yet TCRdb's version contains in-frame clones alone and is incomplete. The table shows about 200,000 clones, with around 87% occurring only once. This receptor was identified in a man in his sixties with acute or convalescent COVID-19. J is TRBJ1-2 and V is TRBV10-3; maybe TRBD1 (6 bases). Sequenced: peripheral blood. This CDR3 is CAISKQGSANYGYTF. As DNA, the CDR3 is TGTGCCATCAGTAAACAGGGTTCTGCTAACTATGGCTACACCTTC.